The 5 T cell receptor beta chains below come from one sample, sequenced in a study of T-cell memory formation after mild COVID-19. From the 5' RACE reads, TCRdb called clonotypes with MiXCR, one entry per CDR3 protein. The table has around 430,000 distinct CDR3 sequences, 15% to 20% seen once. The sequenced sample was PBMCs or a T cell subset sorted from them (not recorded which). The source of these receptors is a man between 18 and 29 years old who had mild COVID-19 (a few samples of this study predate the infection). Cell type and time point are not known.

The CDR3 region is CASSYSQGRTGAYGYTF. The CDR3, as DNA: TGTGCCAGCAGTTACTCGCAGGGGCGCACAGGGGCCTATGGCTACACCTTC. The chain recombines TRBV6-5 with TRBJ1-2, with 7 positions matching TRBD1. The CDR3 totals 17 residues. With V trimmed by 0 bases and J by 4 bases, 11 bases remained unmatched. Per the germline V gene, CDR1 is MNHEY and CDR2 is SVGAGI.

Remarks on this clonotype: A much larger clone lies one base from this, so it may be a read error. The chain joins TRBV6-5 to TRBJ1-6; a possible D gene is TRBD1 (6 bases). Germline V lookup: CDR1 MNHEY, CDR2 SVGAGI. The CDR3 runs to 13 residues. CDR3 loop: CASSPRGGSRLHF. Written as DNA, the CDR3 is TGTGCCAGCAGTCCCAGGGGAGGTTCACGCCTCCACTTT.

This clonotype was observed a handful of times. The V call is TRBV10-3, the J call TRBJ1-2; D perhaps matches TRBD1 (6 bases). The ends were cut back, 3 bases at V and 9 bases at J, with 11 bases in the middle. The CDR3 contains 12 residues. Germline loops: CDR1 ENHRY, CDR2 SYGVKD. DNA of the CDR3: TGTGCCATCAGTGACTACAGGGATAGCTACACCTTC. This codes for CAISDYRDSYTF.

Only a few counts were recorded for this clonotype. The chain recombines TRBV5-1 with TRBJ1-4; D call uncertain. Germline CDR1 SGHRS, CDR2 YFSETQ. This CDR3 region has 14 residues. V was trimmed by 5 bases and J by 8 bases, leaving 16 bases between them. The chain's CDR3 is CASSRQARAEKLFF. The CDR3 coding sequence is TGCGCCAGCAGTCGTCAGGCTCGGGCAGAAAAACTGTTTTTT.

The J gene is TRBJ1-5, the V gene TRBV29-1, with 8 bases that match TRBD1. Trimming removed 5 bases from V and 7 bases from J; junction bases left unmatched: 13. The CDR3 loop spans 15 amino acids. CDR1 SQVTM and CDR2 ANQGSEA come from the germline V gene. The CDR3 loop is CSVTSDRGIGQPQHF. The CDR3 nucleotides read TGCAGCGTTACCTCTGACAGGGGAATCGGCCAGCCCCAGCATTTT.